The 31 T cell receptor beta chains listed next were all sequenced from one sample in a study of T cells in Graves' hyperthyroidism and ophthalmopathy. Amplification targeted TCR beta CDR3 regions from RNA transcripts. First-round RT-PCR of the TCR CDR3 relied on the HTBI primer set. Each CDR3 protein gets one entry after TCRdb re-called the multiplex PCR reads with MiXCR. In the table there are roughly 560,000 distinct CDR3 sequences, roughly 14% of which are singletons. Specimen: blood. Receptor source: a woman aged 40 to 55 with Graves' ophthalmopathy.

This CDR3 is CSVVVGTANQPQHF. CDR3 bases: TGCAGCGTTGTGGTGGGGACAGCTAATCAGCCCCAGCATTTT. The gene calls are TRBV29-1 and TRBJ1-5; the match to TRBD1 covers 7 bases. CDR3 length equals 14 residues. Germline V gene data show CDR1 as SQVTM and CDR2 as ANQGSEA. V dropped 4 bases and J dropped 4; count of bases not matched to a gene: 7.

This clonotype was counted only a few times. This rearrangement joins TRBV11-2 to TRBJ2-1; D remains unclear. This CDR3 region has 14 residues. CDR1 and CDR2 from the germline V gene are SGHAT and FQNNGV. The V and J ends lost 7 bases and 1 base respectively, with 11 bases between them. The CDR3 region has the DNA TGTGCCAGCACCCCTGAAATATCCTACAATGAGCAGTTCTTC. It encodes CASTPEISYNEQFF.

The V call is TRBV11-2, the J call TRBJ2-2; D is possibly TRBD2 (5 bases). This CDR3 comprises 16 residues. CDR1 and CDR2 from the germline V gene are SGHAT and FQNNGV. V lost 4 bases and J lost 1, with 13 bases in between. Here the CDR3 DNA reads TGTGCCAGCAGCTCCCGACTACCCCAGAACACCGGGGAGCTGTTTTTT. This codes for CASSSRLPQNTGELFF.

The V and J genes are TRBV4-3 and TRBJ1-2, with TRBD1 identical over 7 bases. Germline V gene lookup returns CDR1 LGHNA and CDR2 YSLEER. This CDR3 comprises 15 residues. The J segment lost 8 bases and the V segment lost 1 base, leaving 10 bases of the junction unmatched. Here the CDR3 reads CASSQVWTGSWGYTF. The CDR3 region has the DNA TGCGCCAGCAGCCAAGTGTGGACAGGCTCGTGGGGCTACACCTTC.

This clonotype came up a few times. The chain joins TRBV19 to TRBJ1-5; 7 bases line up with TRBD1. Germline V gene sequence: CDR1 LNHDA, CDR2 SQIVND (reference sequence). Trimming removed 7 bases from V and 3 bases from J; junction bases left unmatched: 9. The CDR3 extends over 15 amino acids. The CDR3 sequence: CASTDGQDANQPQHF. In DNA form, the CDR3 reads TGTGCCAGTACCGATGGACAGGACGCCAATCAGCCCCAGCATTTT.

This clonotype has a count of ten or more. The V call is TRBV4-2, the J call TRBJ1-1, with 9 bases identical to TRBD1. Germline V gives CDR1 LGHNA, CDR2 YNFKEQ. The V segment lost 4 bases and the J segment 1 base; nucleotides outside the gene matches: 4. The CDR3 loop spans 15 amino acids. CDR3 residues: CASSPQDRGNTEAFF. The CDR3 DNA follows: TGTGCCAGCAGCCCTCAGGACAGGGGGAACACTGAAGCTTTCTTT.

This clonotype has a count of ten or more. This sequence joins TRBV6-1 and TRBJ2-5; TRBD2 aligns across 13 bases. V lost 7 bases to trimming and J lost 5 bases; unmatched junction nucleotides: 10. The CDR3 contains 16 residues. Germline assignment: CDR1 MNHNS and CDR2 SASEGT. CDR3 residues: CASTSTSGRARETQYF. CDR3 nucleotides: TGTGCCAGCACCAGCACTAGCGGGAGGGCCCGGGAGACCCAGTACTTC.

The V gene is TRBV7-9, the J gene TRBJ2-5; 10 bases are a match to TRBD1. From germline, CDR1 is SEHNR and CDR2 FQNEAQ (reference sequence). The CDR3 runs 16 residues. V dropped 5 bases and J dropped 6; count of bases not matched to a gene: 12. The CDR3 nucleotides are TGTGCCAGCAGCAGAAGCCGGGACAGGGGTTCGAAGACCCAGTACTTC. Translating gives CASSRSRDRGSKTQYF. Complete variable domain (other parts from reference TRBV7-9 and TRBJ2-5): DTGVSQNPRHKITKRGQNVTFRCDPISEHNRLYWYRQTLGQGPEFLTYFQNEAQLEKSRLLSDRFSAERPKGSFSTLEIQRTEQGDSAMYLCASSRSRDRGSKTQYFGPGTRLLVL.

This chain uses TRBV7-9 with TRBJ2-6; 9 bases agree with TRBD1. This CDR3 region has 15 residues. J was trimmed by 4 bases and V by 11 bases; bases with no gene match: 9. Germline loops: CDR1 SEHNR, CDR2 FQNEAQ (reference sequence). The CDR3 is CAGQTGGSGANVLTF. In DNA, the CDR3 is TGTGCCGGCCAAACAGGGGGCTCAGGGGCCAACGTCCTGACTTTC. The variable domain in full, completed from reference TRBV7-9 and TRBJ2-6, reads DTGVSQNPRHKITKRGQNVTFRCDPISEHNRLYWYRQTLGQGPEFLTYFQNEAQLEKSRLLSDRFSAERPKGSFSTLEIQRTEQGDSAMYLCAGQTGGSGANVLTFGAGSRLTVL.

This clonotype was picked up many times. The rearrangement links TRBV2 to TRBJ2-5, with D unclear. In germline, CDR1 is SNHLY, CDR2 FYNNEI. The CDR3 runs 14 residues. V was clipped by 4 bases and J by 1 base, with 10 bases between them. The CDR3 DNA reads TGTGCCAGCAGTGCCACATCAGTCCAAGAGACCCAGTACTTC. Amino acid sequence: CASSATSVQETQYF.

The J gene is TRBJ2-5, the V gene TRBV6-2 or TRBV6-3; TRBD1 matches at 10 bases. Germline V gene data show CDR1 as MNHEY and CDR2 as SVGEGT. With 5 bases clipped from V and 1 base from J, the junction kept 13 bases outside the gene matches. This CDR3 contains 18 residues. The CDR3 sequence: CASSKGVRRTGGQETQYF. The CDR3 coding sequence is TGTGCCAGCAGTAAAGGAGTCCGTCGGACAGGGGGCCAAGAGACCCAGTACTTC.

In this sample, this clonotype turned up many times. The chain links TRBV12-3 or TRBV12-4 to TRBJ1-6; D gene uncertain. V lost 4 bases and J 14 bases, leaving 15 bases between the germline ends. This CDR3 comprises 13 residues. This chain's CDR3 is CASSSTTVGTLHF. In nucleotides, the CDR3 is TGTGCCAGCAGTTCTACGACTGTGGGGACCCTCCACTTT.

This clonotype was counted at least ten times. The chain links TRBV12-3 or TRBV12-4 to TRBJ1-2, with D possibly matching TRBD1 (5 bases). V lost 2 bases to trimming and J lost 2 bases, with 15 bases between them. CDR3 length equals 16 residues. The DNA of the CDR3 is TGTGCCAGCAGTTTATTTGGCGGGGGAGGGAACTATGGCTACACCTTC. This translates into CASSLFGGGGNYGYTF.

CDR3 nucleotide sequence: TGCAGTGCTAGGTCCGACAGGGGACACGAGCAGTACTTC. Translated, it gives CSARSDRGHEQYF. The chain uses TRBV20-1 and TRBJ2-7; 8 positions agree with TRBD1. Germline loops: CDR1 DFQATT, CDR2 SNEGSKA (reference sequence). CDR3 size: 13 residues. V gave up 3 bases and J gave up 5 bases; unmatched junction bases: 6.

In its sample, this clonotype was seen a few times. This may arise from a read error, as a much more abundant clone is one base away. The limits of the CDR3 on the DNA are not certain, so only TCRdb's listed CDR3 is given. This chain uses TRBV24-1 with TRBJ2-2; the table's TRBD1 call for D was not verified on the DNA. The germline V gene encodes CDR1 KGHDR and CDR2 SFDVKD. The CDR3 numbers 15 amino acids, ends counted. CDR3: CATSDVGTGTGELLF.

This clonotype was picked up many times. The V call is TRBV7-8, the J call TRBJ2-5; D is uncertain. Germline V gives CDR1 SGHVS, CDR2 FQNEAQ. This CDR3 region has 13 residues. Trimming took off 0 bases at V and 5 bases at J, with 7 bases between the two ends. CDR3 in DNA: TGTGCCAGCAGCTTAGCGCTGGGGGAGACCCAGTACTTC. Translated, it gives CASSLALGETQYF.

The rearrangement joins TRBV12-3 or TRBV12-4 to TRBJ2-7, with 7 bases fitting TRBD1. The J segment lost 3 bases and the V segment lost 3 bases, leaving 8 bases of the junction unmatched. This CDR3 contains 15 residues. CDR3 bases: TGTGCCAGCAGTTTTGCCATGGGGACAGACTACGAGCAGTACTTC. Amino acid sequence: CASSFAMGTDYEQYF.

Ten or more counts support this clonotype. V and J are TRBV5-1 and TRBJ2-2; the D gene is possibly TRBD2 (6 bases). This CDR3 has 17 amino acids. V dropped 2 bases and J dropped 6 bases, with 20 bases sitting between them. Germline V lookup: CDR1 SGHRS, CDR2 YFSETQ. For the CDR3, the DNA is TGCGCCAGCAGCTTAACCCAGGGACTCCCCGCGGCCGGGGAGCTGTTTTTT. Translating it yields CASSLTQGLPAAGELFF. Variable domain in full (rest from reference TRBV5-1 and TRBJ2-2): KAGVTQTPRYLIKTRGQQVTLSCSPISGHRSVSWYQQTPGQGLQFLFEYFSETQRNKGNFPGRFSGRQFSNSRSEMNVSTLELGDSALYLCASSLTQGLPAAGELFFGEGSRLTVL.

This clonotype was counted only a few times. J is TRBJ1-1 and V is TRBV11-1; no clear D gene. This CDR3 has 16 residues. The V end lost 5 bases, the J end lost 1 base, and 17 bases lay between the germline ends. Per germline, CDR1 SGHAT and CDR2 FQDESV (reference sequence). The CDR3 is CASSNKGGRRNTEAFF. CDR3 nucleotides: TGTGCCAGCAGCAATAAGGGTGGACGTCGGAACACTGAAGCTTTCTTT.

This chain uses TRBV12-3 or TRBV12-4 with TRBJ1-1, with 7 nucleotides matching TRBD1. There are 14 residues in the CDR3. Unmatched junction bases numbered 15, after V lost 6 bases and J lost 11 bases. The CDR3 nucleotides are TGTGCCAGCAGCTTTGACAGGGCTTTCCGATCCGCTTTCTTT. As protein: CASSFDRAFRSAFF.

The V and J genes are TRBV30 and TRBJ1-5, with 10 bases matching TRBD1. CDR3 length: 13 residues. V lost 5 bases to trimming and J lost 6 bases; unmatched junction nucleotides: 4. The germline V gene encodes CDR1 GTSNPN and CDR2 SVGIG (reference sequence). CDR3: CAWGRTGGQPQHF. CDR3 sequence (DNA): TGTGCCTGGGGGCGGACAGGGGGTCAGCCCCAGCATTTT. Full variable domain (remainder filled in from reference TRBV30 and TRBJ1-5): SQTIHQWPATLVQPVGSPLSLECTVEGTSNPNLYWYRQAAGRGLQLLFYSVGIGQISSEVPQNLSASRPQDRQFILSSKKLLLSDSGFYLCAWGRTGGQPQHFGDGTRLSIL.

The rearrangement links TRBV6-2 or TRBV6-3 to TRBJ2-2; 12 bases are shared with TRBD2. CDR1 is MNHEY, CDR2 SVGEGT, per germline. V lost 0 bases, J lost 4 bases, and 3 bases stayed unmatched. CDR3 length: 17 amino acids. The DNA for the CDR3 is TGTGCCAGCAGTTACTCCCCGACTAGCGGGAGCACCGGGGAGCTGTTTTTT. Translated, it gives CASSYSPTSGSTGELFF.

This clonotype was found a few times. This sequence joins TRBV7-2 and TRBJ2-2; D may be TRBD1 (6 bases). This CDR3 has 14 amino acids. CDR1 SGHTA and CDR2 FQGNSA come from the germline V gene. V was shortened by 3 bases and J by 4 bases, with 9 bases between the two germline ends. CDR3 DNA sequence: TGTGCCAGCAGCTTCGGACAGACCACCGGGGAGCTGTTTTTT. Its protein product is CASSFGQTTGELFF.

J is TRBJ1-5 and V is TRBV18; TRBD1 might be the D (6 bases). Germline V lookup: CDR1 KGHSH, CDR2 LQKENI. V lost 3 bases and J 7 bases, leaving 19 bases between the germline ends. This CDR3 region has 16 residues. CDR3 nucleotide sequence: TGTGCCAGCTCACCGACCGGTAGGGGGATAGGCCAGCCCCAGCATTTT. This sequence encodes CASSPTGRGIGQPQHF.

Ten or more counts support this clonotype. This chain joins TRBV28 and TRBJ1-2, with D maybe TRBD1 (6 bases). V lost 5 bases, J lost 4 bases, and 26 bases lay in between. This CDR3 region has 18 residues. In germline, CDR1 is MDHEN, CDR2 SYDVKM. The CDR3 DNA is TGTGCCAGCAGTACGATAGCCGGACGACAGGAGGCATTCTATGGCTACACCTTC. Its translation is CASSTIAGRQEAFYGYTF.

This clonotype has at least ten counts. The V gene is TRBV30, the J gene TRBJ2-7; D ambiguous. The CDR3 has 14 residues. V was cut by 1 base and J by 0 bases, with 10 bases left in between. Germline values: CDR1 GTSNPN, CDR2 SVGIG (reference sequence). CDR3 DNA: TGTGCCTGGAGTGGAACGGTAAGCTCCTACGAGCAGTACTTC. Translating gives CAWSGTVSSYEQYF.

This clonotype was detected a few times. The V and J genes are TRBV2 and TRBJ2-5; 10 bases are shared with TRBD2. The germline V gene has CDR1 SNHLY and CDR2 FYNNEI. The CDR3 has 15 residues. V lost 5 bases to trimming and J lost 5 bases; unmatched junction nucleotides: 8. The CDR3 region is CASSIFLAGVETQYF. CDR3 bases: TGTGCCAGCAGTATCTTTCTAGCGGGAGTCGAGACCCAGTACTTC.

In this sample, this clonotype turned up many times. J is TRBJ1-3 and V is TRBV7-2; D is ambiguous. Trimming left V 0 bases short and J 0 bases short, with 9 bases between. The CDR3 spans 16 residues. Germline CDR1 and CDR2: SGHTA and FQGNSA. This CDR3 is CASSLALRPSGNTIYF. Here the CDR3 DNA reads TGTGCCAGCAGCTTAGCACTACGACCCTCTGGAAACACCATATATTTT.

This clonotype was picked up many times. The V and J genes are TRBV6-2 or TRBV6-3 and TRBJ1-3; D gene uncertain. The germline V gene has CDR1 MNHEY and CDR2 SVGEGT. The ends were cut back, 6 bases at V and 0 bases at J, with 9 bases in the middle. This CDR3 contains 14 residues. In DNA form, the CDR3 reads TGTGCCAGCAGACTGCTACTCTCTGGAAACACCATATATTTT. Protein: CASRLLLSGNTIYF.

In this sample, this clonotype turned up a few times. The chain employs TRBV18 and TRBJ2-7, with D perhaps assigned TRBD1 or TRBD2 (5 bases each). The V end lost 3 bases, the J end lost 6 bases, and 9 bases lay between the germline ends. The length of the CDR3 is 12 residues. Germline V gene data show CDR1 as KGHSH and CDR2 as LQKENI. CDR3 coding DNA: TGTGCCAGCTCACCGGGGGAATCCGAGCAGTACTTC. The encoded protein is CASSPGESEQYF.

This chain uses TRBV11-2 with TRBJ2-2; D is perhaps TRBD1 or TRBD2 (6 bases each). The CDR3 length is 18 residues. Germline V gene sequence: CDR1 SGHAT, CDR2 FQNNGV. The V gene lost 2 bases and the J gene lost 4 bases, with 20 bases spanning the gap. CDR3 protein: CASSLSYSGRGGTGELFF. The CDR3 nucleotides read TGTGCCAGCAGCTTATCATATTCGGGCAGGGGAGGCACCGGGGAGCTGTTTTTT.